This T cell receptor beta chain was observed in a study of CD8+CD57+ T cells in acquired aplastic anemia. Findings and caveats of the study: Patients did not significantly differ from controls in CD8+ Simpson's diversity.

Whoever was chosen for sequencing had shown CD8+CD57+ cell expansion by flow cytometry. Profiling of TCR beta VDJ combinations and CDR3 sequences used genomic DNA as template. Each CDR3 protein is one row after TCRdb ran MiXCR on the reads. The sample contains over 150,000 distinct CDR3 sequences, approximately 52% of which appear only once. This CDR3 spans 14 amino acids. J was trimmed by 7 bases and V by 5 bases; bases with no gene match: 5. Germline assignment: CDR1 DFQATT and CDR2 SNEGSKA (reference sequence). As concerns this clonotype: Its antigen is unidentified.

This sequence was found in a human donor with aplastic anemia. The chain couples TRBV20-1 to TRBJ1-6; 10 positions agree with TRBD1. Sequenced input: sorted CD4+, CD8+, or CD8+CD57+ T cells (not recorded which) from PBMCs. The CDR3 loop reads CSADRDRGNSPLHF. The DNA for the CDR3 is TGCAGTGCTGACCGGGACAGGGGAAATTCACCCCTCCACTTT.